The 15 T cell receptor beta chains presented below share a single source sample, sequenced in a study of T-cell reconstitution after alpha-beta-depleted transplantation in children. Preparation of the TCRbeta library used unique molecular identifiers. TCRdb processed the PCR reads anew with MiXCR; each CDR3 protein has one entry. Among fewer than 350,000 distinct CDR3 sequences listed, more than 9% were seen once. The sample consisted of peripheral blood, taken 180 days after TCRalphabeta/CD19-depleted stem cell transplant. The receptors stem from a male patient under 10 years old who had a stem cell transplant for chronic granulomatous disease, so the T cells may come from the graft donor.

This clonotype has at least ten counts. This chain uses TRBV7-3 with TRBJ2-1; 7 bases are a match to TRBD2. The CDR3 sequence is 15 residues long. The trim removed 5 bases at V and 1 base at J, leaving 5 bases unmatched. From germline, CDR1 is SGHTA and CDR2 FQGTGA. This chain's CDR3 is CASSIRGGSYNEQFF. The CDR3, as DNA: TGTGCCAGCAGCATCCGCGGGGGTTCCTACAATGAGCAGTTCTTC.

This clonotype was counted ten times or more. The rearrangement links TRBV7-9 to TRBJ2-3; unclear D gene. V was pared by 8 bases and J by 3 bases, with 6 bases between. The CDR3 spans 11 residues. CDR1 is SEHNR, CDR2 FQNEAQ, per germline (reference sequence). Written as DNA, the CDR3 is TGTGCCAGCGGTAAGACAGATACGCAGTATTTT. Its translation is CASGKTDTQYF. Combining the CDR3 with reference TRBV7-9 and TRBJ2-3 gives the whole variable domain DTGVSQNPRHKITKRGQNVTFRCDPISEHNRLYWYRQTLGQGPEFLTYFQNEAQLEKSRLLSDRFSAERPKGSFSTLEIQRTEQGDSAMYLCASGKTDTQYFGPGTRLTVL.

This clonotype has ten or more counts. This CDR3 fails to terminate in the conserved phenylalanine or tryptophan, so it likely reflects a read error. Because the CDR3's place on the DNA is in doubt, the DNA is left out and the CDR3 is given as listed by TCRdb. The chain links TRBV9 to TRBJ2-1. The CDR3 is 14 residues long, ends included. In germline, CDR1 is SGDLS, CDR2 YYNGEE. The CDR3 loop is CASSVGPLFVGLCL.

This clonotype was seen ten or more times. This chain links TRBV7-8 with TRBJ2-1, with D perhaps matching TRBD2 (5 bases). Trimming took off 4 bases at V and 4 bases at J, with 17 bases between the two ends. The CDR3 consists of 16 residues. The germline V gene has CDR1 SGHVS and CDR2 FQNEAQ. CDR3 loop: CASSSRRFSVYNEQFF. CDR3 DNA sequence: TGTGCCAGCAGCTCCCGACGGTTTAGCGTTTACAATGAGCAGTTCTTC.

CDR3 nucleotides: TGCGCCAGCAGCCGGAACAGGGGTTTTGTCTACGAGCAGTACTTC. It specifies CASSRNRGFVYEQYF. This chain uses TRBV5-1 with TRBJ2-7, with TRBD1 identical over 7 bases. Germline trimming cut 4 bases from V and 3 bases from J; bases unmatched to any gene: 10. The germline gives CDR1 SGHRS, CDR2 YFSETQ. The CDR3 has 15 amino acids.

Of note for this clonotype: This sequence may be a read error, since a much larger clone differs from it by one base. V and J are TRBV5-6 and TRBJ2-2, with a tentative D call TRBD2 (5 bases). The CDR3 runs to 12 residues. Looked up from germline, CDR1 is SGHDT and CDR2 is YYEEEE. DNA for the CDR3: TGTGCCAGCAGCTTCTCCACCGGGGAGCTGCTTTTT. Translation gives CASSFSTGELLF. The whole variable domain, remainder taken from reference TRBV5-6 and TRBJ2-2, is DAGVTQSPTHLIKTRGQQVTLRCSPKSGHDTVSWYQQALGQGPQFIFQYYEEEERQRGNFPDRFSGHQFPNYSSELNVNALLLGDSALYLCASSFSTGELLFGEGSRLTVL.

This clonotype was counted at least ten times. This chain connects TRBV7-9 to TRBJ2-3; maybe TRBD2 (6 bases). Looked up from germline, CDR1 is SEHNR and CDR2 is FQNEAQ (reference sequence). The CDR3 sequence is 13 residues long. V lost 8 bases and J lost 9, with 18 bases in between. CDR3 DNA sequence: TGTGCCAGCGCTAGTCCCCCTGGGGGGACGCAGTATTTT. It yields the protein CASASPPGGTQYF.

This clonotype was recorded at least ten times. The chain couples TRBV5-1 to TRBJ1-4; unclear D gene. V was clipped by 2 bases and J by 6 bases, with 11 bases between them. Germline V lookup: CDR1 SGHRS, CDR2 YFSETQ. The CDR3 extends over 14 amino acids. CDR3 protein: CASSFQTRDEKLFF. CDR3 nucleotides: TGCGCCAGCAGCTTTCAAACGAGGGATGAAAAACTGTTTTTT.

In its sample, this clonotype was seen a few times. This chain uses TRBV27 with TRBJ2-1; TRBD2 is a possible D gene (5 bases). Germline V gives CDR1 MNHEY, CDR2 SMNVEV (reference sequence). V was cut by 0 bases and J by 10 bases, with 16 bases left in between. The CDR3 is made up of 15 amino acids. Here the CDR3 DNA reads TGTGCCAGCAGTTTATCATCCCCCCGGGATAGCGAGCAGTTCTTC. Its translation: CASSLSSPRDSEQFF.

Many counts were recorded for this clonotype. The chain couples TRBV12-3 or TRBV12-4 to TRBJ2-4; 8 positions match TRBD2. The CDR3 loop spans 17 amino acids. The V segment lost 2 bases and the J segment 0 bases; nucleotides outside the gene matches: 6. CDR3 nucleotides: TGTGCCAGCAGTTTATTAAGCGGGAGACGAGCCAAAAACATTCAGTACTTC. Translation gives CASSLLSGRRAKNIQYF.

The chain has TRBV5-1 and TRBJ2-2, with TRBD2 identical over 11 bases. Germline lookup yields CDR1 SGHRS and CDR2 YFSETQ. Trimming cost V 6 bases and J 1 base; bases outside gene matches: 14. This CDR3 region has 19 residues. This CDR3 is CASTPFWIAGGQNTGELFF. The CDR3 bases are TGCGCCAGCACCCCATTTTGGATAGCGGGGGGGCAGAACACCGGGGAGCTGTTTTTT.

This clonotype was recorded at least ten times. The chain links TRBV5-6 to TRBJ2-6; 9 bases fit TRBD2. V lost 0 bases to trimming and J lost 0 bases; unmatched junction nucleotides: 13. The CDR3 sequence is 21 residues long. Germline V gene data show CDR1 as SGHDT and CDR2 as YYEEEE. The CDR3 protein is CASSLASAGGTLGSGANVLTF. The CDR3, as DNA: TGTGCCAGCAGCTTGGCCAGTGCGGGGGGGACCCTTGGCTCTGGGGCCAACGTCCTGACTTTC.

This clonotype was observed a few times. The CDR3 loop is CASSSPSGTNTGELFF. The CDR3 DNA is TGCGCCAGCAGCTCCCCTTCCGGAACGAACACCGGGGAGCTGTTTTTT. This rearrangement joins TRBV5-1 to TRBJ2-2; D is uncertain. V lost 3 bases and J lost 0, with 12 bases in between. Germline CDR1 SGHRS, CDR2 YFSETQ. The CDR3 spans 16 residues.

This clonotype was found many times. The rearrangement links TRBV5-1 to TRBJ2-2; D remains unclear. Germline CDR1 and CDR2: SGHRS and YFSETQ. The CDR3 length is 12 residues. Trimming left V 5 bases short and J 7 bases short, with 9 bases between. The CDR3 nucleotides are TGCGCCAGCAGATCGGGTGTCGGGGAGCTGTTTTTT. Amino acid sequence: CASRSGVGELFF.

This clonotype was recorded a few times. V is TRBV7-9 and J is TRBJ2-5; D uncertain. Germline CDR1 and CDR2: SEHNR and FQNEAQ (reference sequence). The CDR3 contains 15 residues. Trimming pared 2 bases from V and 3 bases from J, leaving 13 bases between. The CDR3 bases are TGTGCCAGCAGCTTAACAGCATATCCCGAAGAGACCCAGTACTTC. Its translation is CASSLTAYPEETQYF.